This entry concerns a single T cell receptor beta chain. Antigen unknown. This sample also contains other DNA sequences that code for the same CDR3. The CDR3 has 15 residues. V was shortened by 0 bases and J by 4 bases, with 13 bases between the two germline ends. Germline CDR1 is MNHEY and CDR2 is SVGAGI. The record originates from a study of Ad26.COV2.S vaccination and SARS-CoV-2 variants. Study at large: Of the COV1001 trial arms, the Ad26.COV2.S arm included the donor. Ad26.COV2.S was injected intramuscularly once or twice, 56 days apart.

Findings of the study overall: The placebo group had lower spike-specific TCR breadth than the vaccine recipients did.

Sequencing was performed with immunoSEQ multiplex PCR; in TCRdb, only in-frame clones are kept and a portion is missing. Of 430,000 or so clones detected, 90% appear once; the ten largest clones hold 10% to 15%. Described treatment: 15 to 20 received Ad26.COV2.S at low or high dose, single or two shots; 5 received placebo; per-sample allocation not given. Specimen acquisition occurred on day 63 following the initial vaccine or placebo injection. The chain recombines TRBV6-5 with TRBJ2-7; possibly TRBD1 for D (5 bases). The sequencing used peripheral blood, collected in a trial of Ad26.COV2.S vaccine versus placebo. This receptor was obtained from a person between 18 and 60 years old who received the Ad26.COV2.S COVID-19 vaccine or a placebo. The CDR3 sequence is CASSYSRQGGYEQYF. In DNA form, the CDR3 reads TGTGCCAGCAGTTACTCGAGGCAGGGTGGATACGAGCAGTACTTC.